This T cell receptor beta chain was captured by sequencing in a study of beta chain features in type 1 diabetes. Trimming pared 6 bases from V and 1 base from J, leaving 13 bases between. The CDR3 runs to 14 residues. Germline values: CDR1 MNHEY, CDR2 SVGAGI. Study outcomes and limitations: Across all four CD4+ subsets, people with type 1 diabetes showed modestly shorter TCRB CDR3s.

Expressed TCRB transcripts were sequenced, since all the RNA that had been isolated was reverse transcribed. This table comes from immunoSEQ multiplex PCR, and its TCRdb copy is limited to in-frame clones, with some not included. The sample carries roughly 700,000 clones, about an eighth recorded once. This clone was seen only a few times. Its antigen remains unidentified. The gene calls are TRBV6-5 and TRBJ2-7, with D unresolved. The TCR was taken from a man aged 18 to 30 with type 1 diabetes. The specimen was naive CD4+ T cells from blood. CDR3 sequence (DNA): TGTGCCAGCAGCCAACATACTGGGTCCTACGAGCAGTACTTC. Its protein product is CASSQHTGSYEQYF.